This passage covers 10 T cell receptor beta chains from one sample sequenced in a study of cytomegalovirus exposure and HLA in healthy donors. Primers for the PCR totalled 60 Vbeta and 13 Jbeta. Using immunoSEQ multiplex PCR, the repertoire was profiled, and TCRdb retains in-frame clones only, with some absent. Among 210,000 or so clones listed, around 78% were seen once. The source material was PBMCs. The source is a boy aged 5-17 years in good health and CMV-seronegative.

The chain is built from TRBV6-1 and TRBJ1-1; D is possibly TRBD1 (5 bases). CDR3 length: 15 amino acids. Germline values: CDR1 MNHNS, CDR2 SASEGT. V gave up 5 bases and J gave up 1 base, with 14 bases separating them. The CDR3 spells CASSPQGRGNTEAFF. The CDR3 nucleotides are TGTGCCAGCAGTCCTCAGGGAAGGGGGAACACTGAAGCTTTCTTT.

The chain joins TRBV7-8 to TRBJ2-7, with D possibly TRBD1 on 5 matching bases. The CDR3 runs to 15 residues. V dropped 1 base and J dropped 3 bases, with 13 bases sitting between them. Germline V gene sequence: CDR1 SGHVS, CDR2 FQNEAQ. The CDR3 nucleotides are TGTGCCAGCAGCTTAGACGTCAGGGCCCTCTACGAGCAGTACTTC. Translation: CASSLDVRALYEQYF.

The chain recombines TRBV4-1 with TRBJ2-1; TRBD1 is a possible D gene (5 bases). The CDR3 loop spans 15 amino acids. The V end lost 1 base, the J end lost 2 bases, and 9 bases lay between the germline ends. From germline, CDR1 is MGHRA and CDR2 YSYEKL. CDR3 residues: CASSQVSGTYNEQFF. As DNA, the CDR3 is TGCGCCAGCAGCCAAGTGTCAGGGACCTACAATGAGCAGTTCTTC.

The chain links TRBV21-1 to TRBJ2-2; the D call TRBD1 from the table was never checked on the DNA. TRBV21-1 is assigned pseudogene status. The CDR3 extends over 15 amino acids. The DNA of the CDR3 is TGTGCCAGCAGCGGGGCCAGGACGAACACCGGGGAGCTGTTTTTT. It translates to CASSGARTNTGELFF.

This clone was counted once. The V and J genes are TRBV11-2 and TRBJ2-5, with no clear D. Germline CDR1 reads SGHAT; CDR2 reads FQNNGV. This CDR3 has 15 amino acids. V shed 3 bases and J shed 5 bases, with 16 bases lying between them. CDR3 residues: CASSFGRQVTETQYF. CDR3 sequence (DNA): TGTGCCAGCAGCTTCGGAAGGCAGGTTACGGAGACCCAGTACTTC.

CDR3 bases: TGTGCCAGCAGTTTCCCGGGTGGCGGCTACACCTTC. Amino acid sequence: CASSFPGGGYTF. The J gene is TRBJ1-2, the V gene TRBV27; no firm D call. There are 12 residues in the CDR3. Germline-derived CDR1 and CDR2 are MNHEY and SMNVEV (reference sequence). Trimming took 3 bases from V and 8 from J, leaving 10 bases between them.

This clone was seen a handful of times. The J gene is TRBJ1-2, the V gene TRBV29-1; D perhaps matches TRBD1 (5 bases). This CDR3 is 14 amino acids long. V was shortened by 6 bases and J by 3 bases, with 17 bases between the two germline ends. The germline CDR1 and CDR2 sequences are SQVTM and ANQGSEA. The CDR3 nucleotides are TGCAGCGTCTCCTTCCGACAGTCCGACTATGGCTACACCTTC. This encodes CSVSFRQSDYGYTF.

This chain connects TRBV2 to TRBJ1-5; 9 bases are a match to TRBD1. The CDR3 has 15 residues. With 5 bases clipped from V and 4 bases from J, the junction kept 6 bases outside the gene matches. CDR1 is SNHLY, CDR2 FYNNEI, per germline. In nucleotides, the CDR3 is TGTGCCAGCAGTCGACAGGGGGTAGGGAATCAGCCCCAGCATTTT. It is translated as CASSRQGVGNQPQHF.

This rearrangement joins TRBV30 to TRBJ1-2; perhaps TRBD1 as D (5 bases). Trimming removed 4 bases at V and 8 bases at J, with 17 bases between. Germline lookup yields CDR1 GTSNPN and CDR2 SVGIG (reference sequence). The CDR3 spans 13 residues. CDR3 DNA: TGTGCCTGGAACGGGAGGCAGGGAAAGGGCTACACCTTC. This codes for CAWNGRQGKGYTF.

This chain joins TRBV18 and TRBJ2-2, with a possible D match to TRBD1 (7 bases). The germline gives CDR1 KGHSH, CDR2 LQKENI. Between the trimmed V and J ends, which lost 6 bases and 2 bases, there was a span of 19 bases. This CDR3 has 17 residues. The CDR3 DNA reads TGTGCCAGCTCCCTCAGGGGGGACAGTTTTAACACCGGGGAGCTGTTTTTT. The encoded protein is CASSLRGDSFNTGELFF.